Listed below are T cell receptor beta chains from one sample, sequenced in a study of blood T cell repertoires in COVID-19. Repertoires were generated with immunoSEQ multiplex PCR, while TCRdb's copy carries only in-frame clones and drops some. The sample has about 130,000 clones; around 85% are singletons. Material for sequencing was peripheral blood. All receptors derive from a woman aged 80 or over with COVID-19, enrolled during active disease. CDR3s include the opening cysteine and the closing phenylalanine or tryptophan. Each record gives: V gene, clone size, D gene, J gene, CDR3 protein, CDR3 DNA. D genes are given only for firm matches. Part of the rows lack a size; the others show once, few, many or a class for expanded clones.

>TRBV15|.|TRBD1|TRBJ1-1
CATSRGGDRGNTEAFF
TGTGCCACCAGCAGAGGGGGGGACAGAGGGAACACTGAAGCTTTCTTT
>TRBV10-3|.|.|TRBJ1-2
CAISQQNYGYTF
TGTGCCATCAGCCAACAGAACTATGGCTACACCTTC
>TRBV7-2|.|TRBD2|TRBJ2-5
CASSFTLAGGGQETQYF
TGTGCCAGCAGCTTTACACTAGCGGGAGGGGGTCAAGAGACCCAGTACTTC
>TRBV5-1|.|.|TRBJ1-3
CASSTTGYSGNTIYF
TGCGCCAGCAGCACCACGGGGTACTCTGGAAACACCATATATTTT
>TRBV7-9|.|.|TRBJ1-6
CASSFGEGGITNSPLHF
TGTGCCAGCAGCTTCGGTGAGGGCGGAATCACGAATTCACCCCTCCACTTT
>TRBV10-3|.|.|TRBJ1-1
CAISDLIGGPTEAFF
TGTGCCATCAGTGATTTAATCGGGGGTCCCACTGAAGCTTTCTTT
>TRBV3-1/TRBV3-2|.|TRBD2|TRBJ2-1
CASSQGGLAGNNEQFF
TGTGCCAGCAGCCAAGGGGGACTAGCGGGGAACAATGAGCAGTTCTTC
>TRBV21-1|.|.|TRBJ1-1
CASRPSGEAFF
TGTGCCAGCAGACCCTCGGGGGAAGCTTTCTTT
>TRBV6-6|.|TRBD1|TRBJ2-7
CASSPRDRGQREQYF
TGTGCCAGCAGTCCGAGAGACAGGGGGCAGAGGGAGCAGTACTTC
>TRBV4-2|.|.|TRBJ1-4
CASRNRLAAATNEKLFF
TGTGCCAGCAGGAACCGCCTAGCGGCAGCAACTAATGAAAAACTGTTTTTT
>TRBV6-6|.|.|TRBJ1-5
CASSGQLPSNQPQHF
TGTGCCAGCAGCGGACAGCTGCCGAGCAATCAGCCCCAGCATTTT
>TRBV6-4|.|.|TRBJ1-5
CASSASSGGQPQHF
TGTGCCAGCAGTGCGTCATCGGGGGGCCAGCCCCAGCATTTT
>TRBV7-2|.|.|TRBJ2-7
CASSSTGLAFYEQYF
TGTGCCAGCAGCTCCACCGGCCTAGCCTTTTACGAGCAGTACTTC
>TRBV25-1|.|.|TRBJ1-3
CASSEFSTGNTIYF
TGTGCCAGCAGTGAATTTAGTACTGGAAACACCATATATTTT
>TRBV28|.|.|TRBJ2-7
CATLASDTSYEQYF
TGTGCCACCTTAGCGAGCGACACCTCCTACGAGCAGTACTTC
>TRBV7-9|.|.|TRBJ2-1
CASSLGRGSYNEQFF
TGTGCCAGCAGCTTAGGGAGGGGATCCTACAATGAGCAGTTCTTC
>TRBV19|.|.|TRBJ1-2
CARPYPKRYGDF
TGTGCCAGGCCCTACCCTAAGAGGTACGGGGACTTC
>TRBV18|once|.|TRBJ2-1
CAGSLGQNNEQFF
TGTGCCGGCTCCCTTGGACAGAACAATGAGCAGTTCTTC
>TRBV28|.|TRBD1|TRBJ2-7
CASSSEGGPRYEQYF
TGTGCCAGCAGTTCCGAAGGGGGCCCTAGGTACGAGCAGTACTTC
>TRBV15|.|TRBD1|TRBJ2-5
CATSRDWTGQETQYF
TGTGCCACCAGCAGAGATTGGACAGGTCAAGAGACCCAGTACTTC
>TRBV6-5|.|.|TRBJ2-1
CASSLDPGREQFF
TGTGCCAGCAGCTTAGATCCAGGGAGGGAGCAGTTCTTC
>TRBV28|.|TRBD2|TRBJ2-1
CASSEGSGLAASEQFF
TGTGCCAGCAGTGAGGGTTCGGGACTAGCGGCCAGCGAGCAGTTCTTC
>TRBV9|.|TRBD2|TRBJ2-1
CASSPRDGRGNEQFF
TGTGCCAGCAGCCCCCGCGACGGGAGGGGCAATGAGCAGTTCTTC
>TRBV19|.|.|TRBJ2-7
CASSIVLAGASYEQYF
TGTGCCAGTAGTATAGTCCTGGCGGGGGCTTCCTACGAGCAGTACTTC
>TRBV5-1|once|.|TRBJ1-6
CASSLEAPGGGSPLHF
TGCGCCAGCAGCTTGGAGGCACCCGGCGGGGGTTCACCCCTCCACTTT
>TRBV10-1|.|TRBD2|TRBJ2-7
CASSESSHTRSRFSGSSYEQYF
TGCGCCAGCAGTGAGTCGTCGCACACCCGTAGTAGGTTTAGCGGGAGCTCCTACGAGCAGTACTTC
>TRBV5-4|few|.|TRBJ2-7
CASSLGVRDNYEQYF
TGTGCCAGCAGCCTGGGGGTCCGGGACAACTACGAGCAGTACTTC
>TRBV11-2|few|.|TRBJ2-7
CASSGIRRASYEQYF
TGTGCCAGCAGCGGAATCAGGCGGGCTTCCTACGAGCAGTACTTC
>TRBV5-1|.|.|TRBJ1-6
CASSLAGISILHF
TGCGCCAGCAGCTTGGCCGGGATATCAATCCTCCACTTT
>TRBV9|.|.|TRBJ1-2
CASSVGVQGSYGYTF
TGTGCCAGCAGCGTAGGGGTACAGGGCAGCTATGGCTACACCTTC